Presented here are 29 T cell receptor beta chains from one specimen sequenced in a study of blood T cell repertoires in COVID-19. Sequenced by immunoSEQ multiplex PCR; TCRdb stores in-frame clones only, minus some. In the table there are about 290,000 clones, 75% to 90% of which are singletons. Material for sequencing was PBMCs or T cells enriched from blood (not recorded which). These TCRs come from a woman in her thirties or forties who had recovered from COVID-19.

This chain links TRBV30 with TRBJ2-1; weak D call: TRBD1 (5 bases). The CDR3 spans 12 residues. Trimming removed 5 bases from V and 7 bases from J, with 12 bases in between. Germline V gene lookup returns CDR1 GTSNPN and CDR2 SVGIG (reference sequence). The DNA of the CDR3 is TGTGCCTGGGGGGCGGTATTAAATGAGCAGTTCTTC. It translates to CAWGAVLNEQFF.

The chain couples TRBV5-1 to TRBJ2-1, with 10 bases aligning to TRBD2. Germline V CDR1 and CDR2: SGHRS, YFSETQ. V lost 3 bases and J lost 13; bases outside the gene matches: 10. The CDR3 sequence is 14 residues long. CDR3 loop: CASSSDGSGGEQFF. CDR3 sequence (DNA): TGCGCCAGCAGCTCCGATGGCAGCGGGGGGGAACAGTTCTTC.

The chain has TRBV29-1 and TRBJ1-1, with D maybe TRBD1 (5 bases). The V gene's germline CDR1 is SQVTM and CDR2 ANQGSEA. The CDR3 sequence is 13 residues long. V lost 7 bases, J lost 1 base, and 13 bases lay in between. In DNA form, the CDR3 reads TGCAGCGCCTCATTACAGGCGAACACTGAAGCTTTCTTT. Its translation is CSASLQANTEAFF.

This clone was detected once. The genes are TRBV5-1 and TRBJ2-1, with 9 positions matching TRBD2. The CDR3 runs 15 residues. V was pared by 0 bases and J by 6 bases, with 4 bases of the junction left unmatched. Germline-derived CDR1 and CDR2 are SGHRS and YFSETQ. In DNA, the CDR3 is TGCGCCAGCAGCTTGGCTAGCGGGACAATCAATGAGCAGTTCTTC. This gives the protein CASSLASGTINEQFF. The variable domain in full, with the rest retrieved from reference TRBV5-1 and TRBJ2-1, is KAGVTQTPRYLIKTRGQQVTLSCSPISGHRSVSWYQQTPGQGLQFLFEYFSETQRNKGNFPGRFSGRQFSNSRSEMNVSTLELGDSALYLCASSLASGTINEQFFGPGTRLTVL.

This clone was seen only once. The chain joins TRBV2 to TRBJ1-3, with TRBD1 as a possible D gene (6 bases). Germline-derived CDR1 and CDR2 are SNHLY and FYNNEI. The CDR3 length is 14 residues. Trimming shortened V by 10 bases and J by 2 bases, and 15 bases separated the two germline ends. The chain's CDR3 is CANSRQVAGNTIYF. In nucleotides, the CDR3 is TGTGCCAACTCCCGACAGGTAGCTGGAAACACCATATATTTT.

The V call is TRBV27, the J call TRBJ1-5, with D possibly TRBD1 on 5 matching bases. Trimming removed 2 bases at V and 6 bases at J, with 11 bases between. This CDR3 has 14 residues. Germline-derived CDR1 and CDR2 are MNHEY and SMNVEV (reference sequence). The CDR3 DNA follows: TGTGCCAGCAGTTTACGTTGGGGCGGTCAGCCCCAGCATTTT. It translates to CASSLRWGGQPQHF.

J is TRBJ2-1 and V is TRBV14; no clear D. V was pared by 1 base and J by 6 bases, with 10 bases between. Germline V gene lookup returns CDR1 SGHDN and CDR2 FVKESK. CDR3 length: 14 residues. The CDR3 region has the DNA TGTGCCAGCAGCCAAGTTAACAGATTCAATGAGCAGTTCTTC. It codes for CASSQVNRFNEQFF.

CDR3 amino acids: CASSREGELGNQPQHF. CDR3 sequence (DNA): TGTGCCAGCAGCCGGGAGGGAGAGCTGGGAAATCAGCCCCAGCATTTT. The J gene is TRBJ1-5, the V gene TRBV5-6; the D is unclear. The germline gives CDR1 SGHDT, CDR2 YYEEEE. The CDR3 runs 16 residues. Trimming removed 4 bases from V and 4 bases from J, with 18 bases in between. Full variable domain (outside the CDR3, taken from reference TRBV5-6 and TRBJ1-5): DAGVTQSPTHLIKTRGQQVTLRCSPKSGHDTVSWYQQALGQGPQFIFQYYEEEERQRGNFPDRFSGHQFPNYSSELNVNALLLGDSALYLCASSREGELGNQPQHFGDGTRLSIL.

V gene TRBV5-4 combines with J gene TRBJ1-2, with D possibly TRBD1 on 6 matching bases. This CDR3 is 16 amino acids long. The V gene lost 6 bases and the J gene lost 4 bases, with 22 bases spanning the gap. CDR1 and CDR2 (germline): SGHNT, YYREEE (reference sequence). Here the CDR3 DNA reads TGTGCCAGCACCATTGGGGGCAGGGGAACGCTCTATGGCTACACCTTC. Residues: CASTIGGRGTLYGYTF.

Here the CDR3 DNA reads TGTGCCAGCAGGCGACAGTTCGGCGGCTACACCTTC. The encoded protein is CASRRQFGGYTF. The rearrangement joins TRBV9 to TRBJ1-2; weak D call: TRBD1 (5 bases). V lost 5 bases and J lost 8, with 13 bases in between. Germline CDR1 and CDR2: SGDLS and YYNGEE. The CDR3 is made up of 12 amino acids.

The chain links TRBV11-2 to TRBJ2-3, with a tentative D call TRBD2 (7 bases). The V end lost 5 bases, the J end lost 1 base, and 19 bases lay between the germline ends. CDR3 length: 17 residues. In germline, CDR1 is SGHAT, CDR2 FQNNGV. CDR3 DNA: TGTGCCAGCAGCCGATGGGGGGGGCGATTGGGCACAGATACGCAGTATTTT. It codes for CASSRWGGRLGTDTQYF.

The chain uses TRBV7-8 and TRBJ2-1, with D perhaps matching TRBD2 (6 bases). The CDR3 is 16 residues long. Germline V CDR1 and CDR2: SGHVS, FQNEAQ. V lost 3 bases, J lost 0 bases, and 12 bases lay in between. The chain's CDR3 is CASSFRRESSYNEQFF. The CDR3 DNA reads as TGTGCCAGCAGCTTCCGGCGGGAAAGCTCCTACAATGAGCAGTTCTTC.

This chain joins TRBV12-3 or TRBV12-4 and TRBJ2-7; 8 positions match TRBD1. Unmatched junction bases numbered 10, after V lost 8 bases and J lost 7 bases. CDR3 length equals 13 residues. The CDR3 coding sequence is TGTGCCAGCGTATTTGGACAGGGCAATGAGCAGTACTTC. Translation: CASVFGQGNEQYF.

The V gene is TRBV5-4, the J gene TRBJ1-2; 7 bases fit TRBD1. The CDR3 is 15 amino acids. Germline CDR1 is SGHNT and CDR2 is YYREEE (reference sequence). The J segment lost 4 bases and the V segment lost 0 bases, leaving 6 bases of the junction unmatched. The CDR3 region has the DNA TGTGCCAGCAGCTTGGACCCAGGGGGAACCTATGGCTACACCTTC. Protein: CASSLDPGGTYGYTF. The full variable domain, its missing parts supplied by reference TRBV5-4 and TRBJ1-2, is ETGVTQSPTHLIKTRGQQVTLRCSSQSGHNTVSWYQQALGQGPQFIFQYYREEENGRGNFPPRFSGLQFPNYSSELNVNALELDDSALYLCASSLDPGGTYGYTFGSGTRLTVV.

This clone was picked up one time. The chain uses TRBV7-2 and TRBJ2-1; 9 nucleotides agree with TRBD2. The CDR3 loop spans 12 amino acids. Trimming cost V 2 bases and J 13 bases; bases outside gene matches: 3. The V gene's germline CDR1 is SGHTA and CDR2 FQGNSA. The CDR3 nucleotides read TGTGCCAGCAGCTTACTAGCGGGGAGCCAGTTCTTC. Its protein product is CASSLLAGSQFF.

The V gene is TRBV18, the J gene TRBJ1-2; perhaps TRBD1 as D (5 bases). The V end lost 3 bases, the J end lost 2 bases, and 13 bases lay between the germline ends. Germline lookup yields CDR1 KGHSH and CDR2 LQKENI. The CDR3 has 15 amino acids. As DNA, the CDR3 is TGTGCCAGCTCACCTACGGACGACAGCAACTATGGCTACACCTTC. Its protein is CASSPTDDSNYGYTF.

J is TRBJ2-5 and V is TRBV14, with 8 positions matching TRBD1. The CDR3 length is 16 residues. Germline loops: CDR1 SGHDN, CDR2 FVKESK. V was clipped by 3 bases and J by 2 bases; unmatched bases: 8. As DNA, the CDR3 is TGTGCCAGCAGCCAGCCGGGGACAGGCCAACAAGAGACCCAGTACTTC. It specifies CASSQPGTGQQETQYF.

The sample holds one count of this clone. The chain recombines TRBV7-2 with TRBJ1-1; unclear D gene. The germline gives CDR1 SGHTA, CDR2 FQGNSA. Between the trimmed V and J ends, which lost 3 bases and 1 base, there was a span of 9 bases. The CDR3 length is 14 residues. Here the CDR3 reads CASSFFGGNTEAFF. CDR3 bases: TGTGCCAGCAGCTTCTTTGGAGGGAACACTGAAGCTTTCTTT.

This chain joins TRBV7-2 and TRBJ2-3; TRBD1 agrees at 10 bases. Germline CDR1 reads SGHTA; CDR2 reads FQGNSA. The CDR3 length is 14 residues. Trimming took 10 bases from V and 3 from J; bases not matched to a gene: 7. CDR3 protein: CATRRQGATDTQYF. The CDR3 DNA reads TGTGCCACCCGTCGACAGGGGGCAACAGATACGCAGTATTTT.

The genes are TRBV5-1 and TRBJ2-5, with TRBD2 matching over 8 bases. The CDR3 length is 14 residues. V lost 4 bases, J lost 5 bases, and 7 bases stayed unmatched. Germline V gene data show CDR1 as SGHRS and CDR2 as YFSETQ. The CDR3 sequence: CASSPGGAVETQYF. The CDR3 nucleotides read TGCGCCAGCAGCCCCGGGGGGGCCGTGGAGACCCAGTACTTC. Looking up the rest from reference TRBV5-1 and TRBJ2-5 gives the full variable domain: KAGVTQTPRYLIKTRGQQVTLSCSPISGHRSVSWYQQTPGQGLQFLFEYFSETQRNKGNFPGRFSGRQFSNSRSEMNVSTLELGDSALYLCASSPGGAVETQYFGPGTRLLVL.

The chain has TRBV5-4 and TRBJ1-1; D is possibly TRBD1 (6 bases). Per germline, CDR1 SGHNT and CDR2 YYREEE (reference sequence). The CDR3 loop spans 15 amino acids. With 2 bases removed from V and 3 bases from J, the gap between germline ends came to 14 bases. The CDR3 DNA sequence: TGTGCCAGCAGCTTAAAACAGGGAATGTACACTGAAGCTTTCTTT. Its protein is CASSLKQGMYTEAFF.

V gene TRBV24-1 combines with J gene TRBJ1-4; D might be TRBD1 (6 bases). Germline lookup yields CDR1 KGHDR and CDR2 SFDVKD. Deletions cut 7 bases from V and 7 bases from J, with 12 bases between. The CDR3 has 13 amino acids. CDR3 region: CATSPGQFEKLFF. CDR3 nucleotide sequence: TGTGCCACCAGCCCCGGACAGTTTGAAAAACTGTTTTTT.

The chain recombines TRBV5-1 with TRBJ1-5; D gene ambiguous. The CDR3 contains 15 residues. CDR1 is SGHRS and CDR2 is YFSETQ in the germline V gene. Trimming removed 0 bases from V and 4 bases from J, with 11 bases in between. In nucleotides, the CDR3 is TGCGCCAGCAGCTTGGGGTCTGGAGCTAATCAGCCCCAGCATTTT. Its translation: CASSLGSGANQPQHF.

V gene TRBV10-3 combines with J gene TRBJ2-5; possibly TRBD2 for D (6 bases). The germline V and J ends were trimmed by 3 bases and 2 bases, with 10 bases remaining between them. The CDR3 has 14 residues. Germline V gives CDR1 ENHRY, CDR2 SYGVKD. The CDR3 region is CAISERGAQETQYF. CDR3 DNA sequence: TGTGCCATCAGTGAACGCGGGGCTCAAGAGACCCAGTACTTC.

This chain joins TRBV27 and TRBJ2-2, with D tentatively TRBD1 (6 bases). This CDR3 is 16 amino acids long. With 5 bases removed from V and 4 bases from J, the gap between germline ends came to 17 bases. Germline V gene lookup returns CDR1 MNHEY and CDR2 SMNVEV (reference sequence). The CDR3 loop is CASSQTGIWPTGELFF. The DNA of the CDR3 is TGTGCCAGCAGTCAAACAGGGATCTGGCCCACCGGGGAGCTGTTTTTT.

Only one count was recorded for this clone. This sequence joins TRBV12-5 and TRBJ2-3; D is unresolved. The V gene lost 1 base and the J gene lost 6 bases, with 11 bases spanning the gap. Germline V lookup: CDR1 LGHNT, CDR2 FRNRAP. CDR3 size: 14 residues. In nucleotides, the CDR3 is TGTGCTAGTGGTTTGGCTCGTTCCGTTGATACGCAGTATTTT. Residues: CASGLARSVDTQYF.

The chain recombines TRBV27 with TRBJ2-1; weak D call: TRBD1 (6 bases). Germline loops: CDR1 MNHEY, CDR2 SMNVEV (reference sequence). The CDR3 loop spans 15 amino acids. V was trimmed by 7 bases and J by 2 bases, leaving 15 bases between them. CDR3 nucleotides: TGTGCCAGCACACCCAATGCAGGGGCCTACAATGAGCAGTTCTTC. It is translated as CASTPNAGAYNEQFF.

The J gene is TRBJ1-2, the V gene TRBV6-1; D remains ambiguous. The CDR3 runs 13 residues. Deletions cut 1 base from V and 7 bases from J, with 10 bases between. CDR1 and CDR2 from the germline V gene are MNHNS and SASEGT. The CDR3 region has the DNA TGTGCCAGCAGTGAAGGGGCAGCTATTGGCTACACCTTC. Translated, it gives CASSEGAAIGYTF.

The rearrangement links TRBV25-1 to TRBJ1-2; TRBD1 agrees at 11 bases. Losses at the gene ends were 2 bases for V and 2 bases for J; bases not matched to a gene: 7. The CDR3 length is 17 residues. Germline V gene data show CDR1 as MGHDK and CDR2 as SYGVNS. The CDR3 here is CASSEPIGQGANYGYTF. The CDR3 DNA reads as TGTGCCAGCAGTGAACCAATAGGACAGGGGGCGAACTATGGCTACACCTTC.